This T cell receptor (beta chain) originates from a study of blood T cells in healthy people across ages (dated by TCRdb to the mid-2010s). About the full investigation: In model experiments, template switching captured about one uniquely barcoded TCR beta cDNA molecule for every two T cells. To avoid experimental bias, donors of different ages were distributed randomly across sequencing lanes. Four age groups were formed from the donors: young (average about 16 years), middle-aged (just under 40), aged (62) and long-lived (more than 75). Two additional independent replicas of 1 million unique cDNA reads from the same blood draw were analyzed for two donors (one aged 18 to 29 and one aged 80 or older). The study measured age-related changes in TCR beta repertoire diversity using deep sequencing normalized with unique cDNA molecular identifiers.

As encoded in the germline V gene (reference sequence), CDR1 is SGHNT while CDR2 is YYREEE. V lost 6 bases and J lost 0 bases; the stretch between them is 18 bases long. From its cysteine to its phenylalanine, the CDR3 spans 16 amino acids. CDR3 DNA is the only sequence kept; it has 48 bases, read in frame from the first base. The donors were some 36 Caucasian individuals from Russia, aged 6 to 90 years, who were systemically healthy. Each donor gave about 9.7 milliliters of peripheral blood, drawn into EDTA-treated Vacutainer tubes. Ficoll-Paque density-gradient centrifugation was used to isolate PBMCs, with at least 6.5 million per sample. Total RNA was extracted from PBMCs with Trizol reagent, with at least 5 micrograms obtained per sample. For every donor, flow cytometry on a PBMC aliquot measured the percentage of naive CD45RAhigh/CD27high T cells. As for this clonotype: Its antigen is still unknown. The sample holds no much larger clone one base away, and base qualities are not on file.

What the study reported, not specific to this receptor: Total diversity estimates from one million sequenced T cells were considered lower bounds and underestimates. Because the CMV infection status of the donors was unknown, age-related changes in expanded clonotypes may potentially have been confounded. Compared with the aged group, the long-lived group had more naive CD4+ T cells, fewer expanded clones and increased TCR diversity, suggesting age selection. Bulk unsorted PBMC profiling prevented conclusive comparison of naive and antigen-experienced compartments. Observed TCR beta diversity correlated strongly with the percentage of naive T cells measured by flow cytometry. Observed TCR beta diversity per million T cells fell roughly linearly with age, and a significant reduction was already apparent by age around 44.

Receptor libraries were prepared by 5' RACE. Instrument on record: Illumina HiSeq 2500. The second PCR ran for about 6 to 11 cycles and used a J-beta primer mix along with a sample-barcoded 5' primer. Each TCR beta cDNA molecule received a unique molecular identifier from a template-switch 5' adaptor carrying 12 random nucleotides. Each sample yielded at least 3 million CDR3-containing paired-end reads. First-strand cDNA synthesis was performed from all RNA using the Mint cDNA synthesis kit, with priming by a TRBC-specific oligonucleotide. Following uracil-DNA glycosylase treatment, all cDNA underwent a first 18-cycle PCR with the universal primers M1SS and BC2_uni_R. Concerning the study's data processing: Each sample was normalized by randomly selecting 1 million high-quality reads, each carrying a distinct molecular identifier. Reads with shared molecular identifiers were discarded instead of being binned into consensus sequences. CDR3 identification, clonotype clustering and error correction used MiTCR with a Q25 quality threshold and the strictest error-elimination algorithm. Lower-bound total TCR beta diversity was estimated with a nonparametric unseen species model using Euler transformation. Clones were called with MiXCR by TCRdb after fastp trimmed the public reads at Q25, and only in-frame beta chains were retained. Duplicate CDR3 protein sequences are folded into a single record with the most common DNA and genes. TCRdb's processing, not the study's, gives the V and J calls here. The table for this sample lists 700,000 to 850,000 distinct CDR3 sequences; approximately 55% of them were counted only once. Together, the top ten hold roughly 37% of the sample.

The sequence is built from TRBV5-4 and TRBJ1-2; the D gene remains uncertain. The receptor comes from a man older than 75 in good health. Sequencing was performed on blood. The CDR3 has the sequence CASTHRTEGSNYGYTF. The DNA is as follows: TGTGCCAGCACCCACCGGACGGAAGGATCTAACTATGGCTACACCTTC.